The entry that follows covers one T cell receptor beta chain sequence. Patients from Seattle were sampled longitudinally, starting during active infection. The sample originates from a study of blood T cell repertoires in COVID-19. Overall study context: Whether acute or convalescent, the COVID-19 samples came from the United States, Italy and Spain. Sample material is recorded as cDNA or gDNA derived from T cells, B-cell-depleted T cells, or PBMCs.

V gave up 5 bases and J gave up 14 bases; unmatched junction bases: 12. Germline V lookup: CDR1 SEHNR, CDR2 FQNEAQ (reference sequence). The CDR3 is made up of 13 amino acids. In the original processing: Reference gene primer amplification gave nucleated cell count estimates. Here immunoSEQ multiplex PCR was the method, and the copy in TCRdb shows in-frame clones only, minus some. V, J and clone size were drawn from that table, and D and trimming were deduced from the DNA. The sample has a few hundred thousand clones, 86% seen once. The clonotype comes from a woman aged 60 to 75 with COVID-19, enrolled during active disease. The sequenced sample consisted of peripheral blood. The J gene is TRBJ2-3, the V gene TRBV7-9, with 8 bases aligning to TRBD2. The chain's CDR3 is CASSRGGSGRGYF. Written as DNA, the CDR3 is TGTGCCAGCAGCCGGGGGGGTAGCGGCAGAGGGTATTTT.